The rows below give T cell receptor beta chains drawn from one sample of a study of CD8 T cells in ankylosing spondylitis. TCRdb reanalysed the 5' RACE reads using MiXCR and keeps one entry per CDR3 protein. The sample lists about 310,000 distinct CDR3 sequences; less than 25% were seen once. The sample comprised blood, either unsorted or a sorted T cell fraction (not recorded which). The receptors derive from a female donor with ankylosing spondylitis or in good health (not recorded which). The CDR3 runs from the conserved cysteine through the conserved F or W. Each record gives: J gene, clone size, V gene, D gene, CDR3 length, CDR3 protein, CDR3 DNA. D genes are given only for firm matches. The size entry is marked missing in some rows and otherwise reads once, few, many or a size class.

>TRBJ1-1|.|TRBV12-3/TRBV12-4|TRBD1|16
CASSRPNRGMNTEAFF
TGTGCCAGCAGCCGACCAAACAGGGGAATGAACACTGAAGCTTTCTTT
>TRBJ1-2|.|TRBV18|.|14
CASSQQGNAYGYTF
TGTGCCAGCTCACAACAGGGTAACGCCTATGGCTACACCTTC
>TRBJ1-6|.|TRBV12-3/TRBV12-4|.|17
CASSPGRFDSYNSPLHF
TGTGCCAGCAGTCCAGGGCGCTTTGACTCCTATAATTCACCCCTCCACTTT
>TRBJ2-7|many|TRBV20-1|.|15
CSAREQRYSSYEQYF
TGCAGTGCTAGAGAGCAGCGGTATAGCTCCTACGAGCAGTACTTC
>TRBJ2-1|.|TRBV19|TRBD2|16
CASSIDFGGSYNEQFF
TGTGCCAGTAGTATAGATTTCGGGGGGTCGTACAATGAGCAGTTCTTC
>TRBJ2-7|.|TRBV6-5|TRBD2|14
CASSLAGPVREQYF
TGTGCCAGCAGCTTAGCGGGTCCGGTGCGAGAGCAGTACTTC
>TRBJ2-5|.|TRBV30|.|12
CAWSPEGETQYF
TGTGCCTGGAGTCCCGAGGGAGAGACCCAGTACTTC
>TRBJ1-2|few|TRBV4-3|.|13
CASSQDRGAGCHF
TGCGCCAGCAGCCAAGATAGGGGTGCGGGGTGTCACTTC
>TRBJ2-7|few|TRBV7-2|.|13
CASSLAGLSEQYF
TGTGCCAGCAGCTTAGCTGGCCTAAGCGAGCAGTACTTC
>TRBJ1-2|.|TRBV12-3/TRBV12-4|.|13
CASTRARNYGYTF
TGTGCCAGCACCCGTGCGAGGAACTATGGCTACACCTTC
>TRBJ2-1|few|TRBV27|TRBD1|17
CASSSNRWGQGGNEQFF
TGTGCCAGCAGTTCGAATAGGTGGGGACAGGGGGGGAATGAGCAGTTCTTC
>TRBJ1-2|few|TRBV7-2|.|16
CASSFEGPGALYGYTF
TGTGCCAGCAGCTTTGAGGGTCCAGGGGCGCTCTATGGCTACACCTTC
>TRBJ1-1|many|TRBV12-3/TRBV12-4|.|13
CASRSPVNTEAFF
TGTGCCAGCAGAAGCCCTGTGAACACTGAAGCTTTCTTT
>TRBJ2-7|few|TRBV27|.|13
CASRLTSGNEQYF
TGTGCCAGCAGGCTAACTAGTGGGAACGAGCAGTACTTC
>TRBJ2-7|.|TRBV20-1|TRBD1|17
CSARWRPTGTGGYEQYF
TGCAGTGCTAGGTGGAGGCCTACCGGGACAGGGGGGTACGAGCAGTACTTC
>TRBJ2-3|once|TRBV6-1|TRBD2|17
CASSRTIAGGNTDTQYF
TGTGCCAGCAGCCGAACAATAGCGGGAGGGAACACAGATACGCAGTATTTT
>TRBJ2-7|many|TRBV20-1|.|17
CSARDFSGQRGMYEQYF
TGCAGTGCTAGAGATTTTTCCGGACAAAGGGGGATGTACGAGCAGTACTTC
>TRBJ1-4|.|TRBV7-2|.|13
CASRGQGNEKLFF
TGTGCCAGCAGGGGGCAGGGAAATGAAAAACTGTTTTTT
>TRBJ1-4|.|TRBV7-2|TRBD1|13
CASSPDRDGKLFF
TGTGCCAGCAGCCCCGACAGGGATGGAAAACTGTTTTTT
>TRBJ2-1|few|TRBV19|.|15
CASSPTWGTYNEQFF
TGTGCCAGTAGCCCGACTTGGGGCACCTACAATGAGCAGTTCTTC
>TRBJ2-1|many|TRBV29-1|TRBD2|13
CSVGGGPTDEQFF
TGCAGCGTTGGGGGAGGGCCGACGGATGAGCAGTTCTTC
>TRBJ2-1|.|TRBV20-1|TRBD1|15
CCARPVGQALGGKFF
TGCTGTGCTAGACCAGTGGGACAGGCCCTTGGGGGGAAGTTCTTC
>TRBJ2-2|few|TRBV5-1|.|15
CASSFVGTSTGELFF
TGCGCCAGCAGCTTTGTAGGGACTTCCACCGGGGAGCTGTTTTTT
>TRBJ1-2|.|TRBV27|.|13
CASAMWSDYGYTF
TGTGCCAGCGCGATGTGGTCGGACTATGGCTACACCTTC
>TRBJ2-3|.|TRBV28|TRBD2|17
CASSSPRLAGNTDTQYF
TGTGCCAGCAGTTCGCCTAGACTAGCGGGAAACACAGATACGCAGTATTTT
>TRBJ2-6|once|TRBV18|.|15
CASSRRGSGANVLTF
TGTGCCAGCTCAAGGCGGGGCTCTGGGGCCAACGTCCTGACTTTC
>TRBJ1-5|many|TRBV12-5|TRBD1|18
CASGLVNPFTGGNQPQHF
TGTGCTAGTGGTTTGGTCAACCCCTTTACAGGGGGCAATCAGCCCCAGCATTTT
>TRBJ2-3|.|TRBV6-1|TRBD2|17
CASSEPPGTSGTDTQYF
TGTGCCAGCAGTGAACCCCCCGGGACTAGCGGGACAGATACGCAGTATTTT
>TRBJ2-1|few|TRBV5-1|TRBD1|13
CASSLNRGDEQFF
TGCGCCAGCAGCTTGAACAGGGGAGATGAGCAGTTCTTC
>TRBJ2-7|.|TRBV7-9|TRBD1|15
CASSRFRDRVDEQYF
TGTGCCAGCAGCCGATTCCGGGACAGGGTTGACGAGCAGTACTTC
>TRBJ1-2|few|TRBV5-1|TRBD1|16
CASSLKSRTGVDGYTF
TGCGCCAGCAGCTTAAAATCCAGGACAGGGGTAGACGGCTACACCTTC
>TRBJ2-7|many|TRBV29-1|.|14
CSVSGGIGTYEQYF
TGCAGCGTGAGTGGGGGAATCGGAACCTACGAGCAGTACTTC
>TRBJ2-5|.|TRBV12-3/TRBV12-4|TRBD1|15
CASSFSTGLEETQYF
TGTGCCAGCAGTTTTTCGACAGGGTTAGAGGAGACCCAGTACTTC
>TRBJ2-2|few|TRBV7-2|.|11
CASRTAGELFF
TGTGCCAGCAGGACAGCCGGGGAGCTGTTTTTT
>TRBJ2-1|few|TRBV7-2|TRBD2|14
CASSSLAGIDEQFF
TGTGCCAGCAGCTCGCTAGCGGGAATTGATGAGCAGTTCTTC
>TRBJ2-3|many|TRBV5-1|.|14
CASSHGLLEDTQYF
TGCGCCAGCAGTCATGGACTCCTAGAAGATACGCAGTATTTT
>TRBJ1-5|.|TRBV24-1|TRBD1|14
CATKGQGNNQPQHF
TGTGCCACCAAGGGACAGGGCAACAATCAGCCCCAGCATTTT
>TRBJ2-7|few|TRBV29-1|.|13
CSVGGGTAYEQYF
TGCAGCGTTGGGGGCGGGACTGCGTACGAGCAGTACTTC
>TRBJ2-3|few|TRBV20-1|TRBD2|15
CSAPSAGEGTDTQYF
TGCAGTGCCCCGTCCGCGGGAGAGGGCACAGATACGCAGTATTTT
>TRBJ1-1|.|TRBV14|.|15
CASSLQRGWSTEAFF
TGTGCCAGCAGCCTCCAAAGGGGATGGAGCACTGAAGCTTTCTTT
>TRBJ1-5|many|TRBV12-3/TRBV12-4|.|13
CASSLRENQPQHF
TGTGCCAGCAGTCTCCGGGAGAATCAGCCCCAGCATTTT
>TRBJ1-2|.|TRBV20-1|TRBD1|14
CSARGTGGYYGYTF
TGCAGTGCTAGAGGGACAGGGGGCTACTATGGCTACACCTTC
>TRBJ1-1|.|TRBV6-5|.|16
CASSYRGGWEGTEAFF
TGTGCCAGCAGTTACCGTGGGGGTTGGGAGGGGACTGAAGCTTTCTTT
>TRBJ2-7|many|TRBV27|.|12
CASSLMGGEQYF
TGTGCCAGCAGTTTAATGGGAGGCGAGCAGTACTTC
>TRBJ1-2|many|TRBV20-1|.|13
CSARSGDNYGYTF
TGCAGTGCACGATCCGGGGATAACTATGGCTACACCTTC
>TRBJ2-6|.|TRBV12-3/TRBV12-4|TRBD1|20
CASSHTVDRGRGSGANVLTF
TGTGCCAGCAGCCACACCGTTGACAGGGGGAGAGGCTCTGGGGCCAACGTCCTGACTTTC